This is a list of T cell receptor beta chains from one sample in a study of cytomegalovirus exposure and HLA in healthy donors. Repertoires were generated with immunoSEQ multiplex PCR, while TCRdb's copy carries only in-frame clones and drops some. The sample consists of 150,000 to 200,000 clones, about 90% of them appearing once. The sample was PBMCs. These receptor sequences come from a woman aged 18 to 35 in good health and CMV-seropositive. The CDR3 runs from the conserved cysteine through the conserved F or W. A D gene is named only where the DNA matches it firmly. Expanded clones are given a class, and other clones once, few, many or no size at all.

once	TRBV11-2	NA	TRBJ2-2	CASSLGQTGELFF	TGTGCCAGCAGCTTAGGTCAGACCGGGGAGCTGTTTTTT
NA	TRBV6-1	NA	TRBJ2-1	CASDLQGHHNNEQFF	TGTGCCAGCGACCTTCAGGGCCACCATAATAATGAGCAGTTCTTC
NA	TRBV29-1	NA	TRBJ1-2	CSVVALDGGDYGYTF	TGCAGCGTTGTAGCCCTGGACGGAGGGGACTATGGCTACACCTTC
NA	TRBV10-1	NA	TRBJ1-5	CASSPSWRAQPQHF	TGCGCCAGCAGTCCCTCGTGGAGGGCCCAGCCCCAGCATTTT
NA	TRBV6-5	NA	TRBJ1-3	CASSKYGRSGNTIYF	TGTGCCAGCAGTAAGTACGGTCGCTCTGGAAACACCATATATTTT
NA	TRBV4-3	NA	TRBJ2-7	CASSQDTGVDEQYF	TGCGCCAGCAGCCAAGATACGGGAGTCGACGAGCAGTACTTC
NA	TRBV27	TRBD2	TRBJ2-1	CASSLASGGRAQNEQFF	TGTGCCAGCAGTTTAGCTTCTGGCGGGAGGGCCCAGAATGAGCAGTTCTTC
NA	TRBV4-2	NA	TRBJ2-7	CASSQPLAGEGEQYF	TGTGCCAGCAGCCAACCCCTTGCAGGTGAGGGCGAGCAGTACTTC
NA	TRBV6-5	TRBD2	TRBJ2-7	CASREGTSGREQYF	TGTGCCAGCAGAGAAGGGACTAGCGGGAGGGAGCAGTACTTC
NA	TRBV6-5	NA	TRBJ2-1	CASSSVIQEARFF	TGTGCCAGCAGTTCCGTAATCCAGGAGGCCAGGTTCTTC
few	TRBV5-4	TRBD1	TRBJ2-1	CASSLKTGRDEQFF	TGTGCCAGCAGCTTGAAGACAGGGCGGGATGAGCAGTTCTTC
NA	TRBV25-1	TRBD1	TRBJ2-5	CASSGAGTGDPETQYF	TGTGCCAGCAGTGGTGCCGGGACAGGGGATCCCGAGACCCAGTACTTC
NA	TRBV4-3	TRBD1	TRBJ2-7	CASSPDRGSYEQYF	TGCGCCAGCAGCCCTGACAGGGGCTCCTACGAGCAGTACTTC
once	TRBV6-1	TRBD1	TRBJ2-7	CASSVTGTGGHEQYF	TGTGCCAGCAGTGTCACCGGGACAGGGGGCCACGAGCAGTACTTC
NA	TRBV5-4	TRBD2	TRBJ2-1	CASSLGSGSLLTDEQFF	TGTGCCAGCAGCTTGGGTAGCGGGAGTCTCTTAACCGATGAGCAGTTCTTC
NA	TRBV7-2	NA	TRBJ2-1	CASSLGYRLGQFF	TGTGCCAGCAGCTTAGGCTATAGACTTGGGCAGTTCTTC
NA	TRBV5-8	NA	TRBJ2-2	CASSFDSRRGELFF	TGTGCCAGCAGCTTTGACTCTCGGAGGGGGGAGCTGTTTTTT
few	TRBV7-9	NA	TRBJ1-2	CASSLLRGDYGYTF	TGTGCCAGCAGCTTACTCAGGGGCGACTATGGCTACACCTTC
NA	TRBV18	TRBD2	TRBJ2-1	CASSPGTSGNLGEQFF	TGTGCCAGCTCACCTGGGACTAGCGGTAACCTGGGGGAGCAGTTCTTC
NA	TRBV6-1	NA	TRBJ2-4	CASREVLGGAIQYF	TGTGCCAGCAGGGAGGTTCTGGGGGGGGCGATTCAGTACTTC
NA	TRBV5-1	NA	TRBJ2-2	CASSWRSNTGELFF	TGCGCCAGCAGCTGGAGATCGAACACCGGGGAGCTGTTTTTT
NA	TRBV14	NA	TRBJ2-3	CASSQQVTDTQYF	TGTGCCAGCAGCCAACAGGTCACAGATACGCAGTATTTT
few	TRBV5-4	TRBD1	TRBJ2-7	CASSDRGLYEQYF	TGTGCCAGCAGTGACAGGGGGCTTTACGAGCAGTACTTC